This entry features one T cell receptor beta chain sequence. The germline CDR1 and CDR2 sequences are MNHEY and SVGAGI. V was shortened by 0 bases and J by 1 base, with 6 bases between the two germline ends. CDR3 length equals 14 residues. This sample is drawn from a study of T cell changes during pregnancy in multiple sclerosis. Some clones are missing from TCRdb's copy, which holds only in-frame ones; the method was immunoSEQ multiplex PCR. The data hold approximately 46,000 clones, with around 90% observed a single time. The genes are TRBV6-5 and TRBJ1-1, with no clear D. The source was CD8+ T cells from peripheral blood mononuclear cells, collected after pregnancy. This receptor was identified in a female donor with multiple sclerosis, enrolled in a pregnancy study. The CDR3 reads CASSYSRGNTEAFF. CDR3 bases: TGTGCCAGCAGTTACTCGAGAGGGAACACTGAAGCTTTCTTT.